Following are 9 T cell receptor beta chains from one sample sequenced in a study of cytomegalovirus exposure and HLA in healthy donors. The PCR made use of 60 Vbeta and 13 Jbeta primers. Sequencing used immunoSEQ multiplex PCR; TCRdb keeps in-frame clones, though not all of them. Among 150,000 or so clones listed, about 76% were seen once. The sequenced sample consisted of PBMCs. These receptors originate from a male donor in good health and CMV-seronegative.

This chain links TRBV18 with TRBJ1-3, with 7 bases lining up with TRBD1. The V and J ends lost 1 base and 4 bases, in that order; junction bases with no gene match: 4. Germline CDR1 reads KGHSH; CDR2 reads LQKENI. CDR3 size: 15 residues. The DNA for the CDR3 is TGTGCCAGCTCACCACGGGACAGAGGCGGAAACACCATATATTTT. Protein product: CASSPRDRGGNTIYF.

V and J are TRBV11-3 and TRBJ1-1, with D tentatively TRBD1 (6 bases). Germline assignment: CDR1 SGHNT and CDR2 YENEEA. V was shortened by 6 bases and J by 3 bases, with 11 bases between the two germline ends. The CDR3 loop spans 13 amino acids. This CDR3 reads CASSSAGDTEAFF. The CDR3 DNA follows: TGTGCCAGCAGTTCCGCAGGGGACACTGAAGCTTTCTTT.

Here the CDR3 DNA reads TGTGCCAGCAGCCAGGGGGCTAGGGAAACTAATGAAAAACTGTTTTTT. This encodes CASSQGARETNEKLFF. The chain couples TRBV25-1 to TRBJ1-4; TRBD1 matches at 8 bases. The CDR3 consists of 16 residues. V lost 6 bases to trimming and J lost 1 base; unmatched junction nucleotides: 7. In germline, CDR1 is MGHDK, CDR2 SYGVNS.

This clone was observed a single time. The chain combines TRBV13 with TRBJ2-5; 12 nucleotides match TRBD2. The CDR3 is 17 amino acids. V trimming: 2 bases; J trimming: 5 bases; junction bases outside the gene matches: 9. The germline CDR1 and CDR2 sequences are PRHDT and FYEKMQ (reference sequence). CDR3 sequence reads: CASSLTASGRAGETQYF. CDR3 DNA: TGTGCCAGCAGCTTAACTGCTAGCGGGAGGGCCGGGGAGACCCAGTACTTC.

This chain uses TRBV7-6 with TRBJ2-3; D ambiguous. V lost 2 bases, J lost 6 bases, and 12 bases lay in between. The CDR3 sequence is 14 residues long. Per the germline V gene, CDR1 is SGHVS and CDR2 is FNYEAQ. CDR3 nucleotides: TGTGCCAGCAGCTTAAGTCAGGTTAGGGATACGCAGTATTTT. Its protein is CASSLSQVRDTQYF.

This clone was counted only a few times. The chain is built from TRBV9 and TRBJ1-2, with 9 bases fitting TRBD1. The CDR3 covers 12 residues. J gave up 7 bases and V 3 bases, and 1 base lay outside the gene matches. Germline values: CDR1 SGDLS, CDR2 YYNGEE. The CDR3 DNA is TGTGCCAGCAGCGGGGACAGGGTTGGCTACACCTTC. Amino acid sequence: CASSGDRVGYTF.

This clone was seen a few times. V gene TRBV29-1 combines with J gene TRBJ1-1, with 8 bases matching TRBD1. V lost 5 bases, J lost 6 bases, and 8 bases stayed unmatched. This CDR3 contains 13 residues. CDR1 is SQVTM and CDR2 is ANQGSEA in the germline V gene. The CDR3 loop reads CSVRTGTGSEAFF. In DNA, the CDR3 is TGCAGCGTTAGAACCGGGACAGGCTCTGAAGCTTTCTTT.

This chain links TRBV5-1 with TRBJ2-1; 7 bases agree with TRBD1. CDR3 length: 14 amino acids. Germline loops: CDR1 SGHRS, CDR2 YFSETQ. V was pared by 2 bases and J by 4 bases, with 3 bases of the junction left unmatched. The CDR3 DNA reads TGCGCCAGCAGCTTAGGGGGCCCGTACAATGAGCAGTTCTTC. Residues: CASSLGGPYNEQFF.

The CDR3 DNA sequence: TGCGCCAGCAGGACAGGGGGGAAGAGGGACGAGCAGTACTTC. The encoded protein is CASRTGGKRDEQYF. The rearrangement links TRBV5-1 to TRBJ2-7; 9 positions match TRBD1. CDR3 length: 14 residues. Germline CDR1 and CDR2: SGHRS and YFSETQ. With V trimmed by 5 bases and J by 5 bases, 8 bases remained unmatched.